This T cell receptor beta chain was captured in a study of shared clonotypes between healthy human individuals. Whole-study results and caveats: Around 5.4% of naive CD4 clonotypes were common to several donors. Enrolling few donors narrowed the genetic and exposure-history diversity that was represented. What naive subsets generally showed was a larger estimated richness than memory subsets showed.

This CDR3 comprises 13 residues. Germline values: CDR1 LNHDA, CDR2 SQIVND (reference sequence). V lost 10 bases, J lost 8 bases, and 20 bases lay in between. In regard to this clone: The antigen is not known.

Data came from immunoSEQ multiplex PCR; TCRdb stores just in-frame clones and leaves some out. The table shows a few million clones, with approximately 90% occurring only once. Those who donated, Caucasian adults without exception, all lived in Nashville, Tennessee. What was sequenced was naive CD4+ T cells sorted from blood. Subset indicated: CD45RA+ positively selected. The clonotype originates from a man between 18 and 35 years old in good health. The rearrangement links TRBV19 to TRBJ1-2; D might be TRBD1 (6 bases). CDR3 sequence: CATLITGLWGYTF. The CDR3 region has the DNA TGTGCCACCTTAATTACAGGGCTATGGGGCTACACCTTC.